Sequencing of this T cell receptor beta chain was carried out in a study of shared clonotypes between healthy human individuals. Whole-study findings and limits: Generally, naive subsets came out with larger estimated richness than memory subsets.

The repertoire was sequenced with immunoSEQ multiplex PCR; TCRdb's copy has only in-frame clones and lacks some. The sample consists of roughly 2.4 million clones, under 97% of them appearing once. Concerning this clone: What it binds is unknown.

CDR3 size: 16 residues. After removal of 4 bases from V and 4 bases from J, the junction contained 11 bases not matched to a gene. Germline CDR1 is MNHEY and CDR2 is SMNVEV (reference sequence). The chain carries TRBV27 and TRBJ1-1; 8 bases map to TRBD1. Material: naive CD4+ T cells sorted from blood. Subset meaning: CD45RA+ positively selected. This receptor was identified in a man between 18 and 29 years old in good health. The CDR3 DNA reads TGTGCCAGCAGTTCTATGCCAGGGGGCGGAAGCACTGAAGCTTTCTTT. Translation gives CASSSMPGGGSTEAFF.